These 22 T cell receptor beta chains share one sample of origin, sequenced in a study of shared clonotypes between healthy human individuals. TCRdb's copy holds only in-frame clones and misses some; the assay was immunoSEQ multiplex PCR. The sample has some 1,600,000 clones; 95% to 99% are singletons. The sequencing input was naive CD4+ T cells sorted from blood. Described subset: CD45RA+ positively selected. The receptors were sampled from a young man in good health.

The chain joins TRBV11-2 to TRBJ1-4; D gene unclear. Per germline, CDR1 SGHAT and CDR2 FQNNGV. The CDR3 covers 16 residues. V lost 2 bases, J lost 0 bases, and 10 bases lay in between. The CDR3 region is CASSLLAGATNEKLFF. The CDR3 DNA sequence: TGTGCCAGCAGCTTACTGGCCGGAGCAACTAATGAAAAACTGTTTTTT.

Worth noting for this clone: Other nucleotide sequences from this sample produce the same CDR3. DNA of the CDR3: TGCGCCAGCAGCACGGGACAGGGAACAGATACGCAGTATTTT. Protein sequence: CASSTGQGTDTQYF. The chain carries TRBV5-1 and TRBJ2-3, with 9 bases matching TRBD1. The CDR3 totals 14 residues. V gave up 4 bases and J gave up 3 bases; unmatched junction bases: 3. CDR1 is SGHRS and CDR2 is YFSETQ in the germline V gene.

The chain links TRBV28 to TRBJ2-1; D is unresolved. Germline V gives CDR1 MDHEN, CDR2 SYDVKM. The CDR3 is made up of 14 amino acids. Trimming took 7 bases from V and 9 from J, leaving 19 bases between them. The CDR3 nucleotides are TGTGCCAGCACCCCCGCGCGGAGCAAGGGTGAGCAGTTCTTC. Translating it yields CASTPARSKGEQFF.

J is TRBJ2-1 and V is TRBV11-3; D unresolved. CDR3 size: 12 residues. CDR1 SGHNT and CDR2 YENEEA come from the germline V gene. Trimming shortened V by 8 bases and J by 5 bases, and 10 bases separated the two germline ends. CDR3 sequence: CASVGDDNEQFF. DNA of the CDR3: TGTGCCAGCGTGGGCGACGACAATGAGCAGTTCTTC.

The chain employs TRBV5-5 and TRBJ2-4; maybe TRBD2 (5 bases). The CDR3 runs to 15 residues. Germline lookup yields CDR1 SGHKS and CDR2 YYEKEE (reference sequence). Trimming took 7 bases from V and 6 from J, leaving 20 bases between them. CDR3 nucleotides: TGTGCCAGCCGAAGGGCAGTGGACTCGATAAACATTCAGTACTTC. Residues: CASRRAVDSINIQYF.

This rearrangement joins TRBV2 to TRBJ2-1; no clear D. The CDR3 sequence is 13 residues long. Trimming pared 5 bases from V and 0 bases from J, leaving 5 bases between. Germline values: CDR1 SNHLY, CDR2 FYNNEI. Here the CDR3 reads CASSRNSYNEQFF. The CDR3 region has the DNA TGTGCCAGCAGTAGAAACTCCTACAATGAGCAGTTCTTC.

This rearrangement joins TRBV7-3 to TRBJ2-5; D is undetermined. Trimming removed 5 bases at V and 4 bases at J, with 11 bases between. CDR3 length: 13 residues. Germline CDR1 is SGHTA and CDR2 is FQGTGA. The DNA of the CDR3 is TGTGCCAGCAGCCCGGCCCATGGAGAGACCCAGTACTTC. Amino acids: CASSPAHGETQYF.

The chain carries TRBV10-3 and TRBJ2-3; D remains ambiguous. Germline CDR1 and CDR2: ENHRY and SYGVKD. V lost 3 bases, J lost 0 bases, and 7 bases lay in between. This CDR3 is built from 14 residues. The CDR3 region is CAISDGRSTDTQYF. Here the CDR3 DNA reads TGTGCCATCAGTGACGGGCGTAGCACAGATACGCAGTATTTT.

V is TRBV28 and J is TRBJ2-2; D gene ambiguous. The CDR3 contains 13 residues. The germline V and J ends were trimmed by 8 bases and 3 bases, with 10 bases remaining between them. Per the germline V gene, CDR1 is MDHEN and CDR2 is SYDVKM. In DNA form, the CDR3 reads TGTGCCAGCCGAGGCCCCCACACCGGGGAGCTGTTTTTT. Residues: CASRGPHTGELFF. Full variable domain (outside the CDR3, taken from reference TRBV28 and TRBJ2-2): DVKVTQSSRYLVKRTGEKVFLECVQDMDHENMFWYRQDPGLGLRLIYFSYDVKMKEKGDIPEGYSVSREKKERFSLILESASTNQTSMYLCASRGPHTGELFFGEGSRLTVL.

Notes on this clone: Other nucleotide sequences from this sample produce the same CDR3. The chain links TRBV28 to TRBJ1-5; D remains unclear. The germline V gene encodes CDR1 MDHEN and CDR2 SYDVKM. This CDR3 has 12 amino acids. V was cut by 6 bases and J by 4 bases, with 7 bases left in between. The CDR3 DNA is TGTGCCAGCAGGGGGTTAAATCAGCCCCAGCATTTT. Its translation is CASRGLNQPQHF.

The rearrangement joins TRBV4-1 to TRBJ2-1; no clear D gene. Germline assignment: CDR1 MGHRA and CDR2 YSYEKL. The CDR3 has 16 amino acids. Deletions cut 0 bases from V and 0 bases from J, with 9 bases between. The CDR3 sequence: CASSQDHASSYNEQFF. CDR3 sequence (DNA): TGCGCCAGCAGCCAAGATCACGCGAGCTCCTACAATGAGCAGTTCTTC.

CDR3 sequence: CASSFSPGETQYF. CDR3 bases: TGTGCCAGCAGTTTCAGCCCGGGCGAGACCCAGTACTTC. V gene TRBV6-6 combines with J gene TRBJ2-5; unclear D gene. The CDR3 covers 13 residues. Germline CDR1 is MNHNY and CDR2 is SVGAGI (reference sequence). V was trimmed by 4 bases and J by 5 bases, leaving 11 bases between them.

V usage is TRBV6-1 and J usage is TRBJ1-5; 9 nucleotides agree with TRBD1. V dropped 8 bases and J dropped 0; count of bases not matched to a gene: 2. The CDR3 sequence is 14 residues long. Germline CDR1 is MNHNS and CDR2 is SASEGT. DNA for the CDR3: TGTGCCAGCCGGACAGGGGATAGCAATCAGCCCCAGCATTTT. This translates into CASRTGDSNQPQHF.

This clone came up once. The chain links TRBV6-5 to TRBJ2-5; 10 bases agree with TRBD1. Unmatched junction bases numbered 6, after V lost 3 bases and J lost 5 bases. The CDR3 is 15 amino acids. Germline lookup yields CDR1 MNHEY and CDR2 SVGAGI. CDR3 amino acids: CASSYTGTGVETQYF. The CDR3, as DNA: TGTGCCAGCAGTTATACCGGGACAGGGGTGGAGACCCAGTACTTC.

The V and J genes are TRBV13 and TRBJ1-5; tentative D call: TRBD1 (5 bases). The CDR3 is 15 amino acids. With 1 base removed from V and 0 bases from J, the gap between germline ends came to 7 bases. Germline CDR1 is PRHDT and CDR2 is FYEKMQ (reference sequence). CDR3 in amino acids: CASSLAGDSNQPQHF. The CDR3 DNA sequence: TGTGCCAGCAGCTTAGCGGGGGATAGCAATCAGCCCCAGCATTTT. Full variable domain (missing parts from reference TRBV13 and TRBJ1-5): AAGVIQSPRHLIKEKRETATLKCYPIPRHDTVYWYQQGPGQDPQFLISFYEKMQSDKGSIPDRFSAQQFSDYHSELNMSSLELGDSALYFCASSLAGDSNQPQHFGDGTRLSIL.

The chain links TRBV30 to TRBJ2-7; 7 bases fit TRBD2. The CDR3 is made up of 14 amino acids. Germline CDR1 and CDR2: GTSNPN and SVGIG (reference sequence). The trim removed 3 bases at V and 0 bases at J, leaving 5 bases unmatched. The CDR3 bases are TGTGCCTGGAGAAGACGGACTAGCTCCTACGAGCAGTACTTC. Translated, it gives CAWRRRTSSYEQYF. Looking up the rest from reference TRBV30 and TRBJ2-7 gives the full variable domain: SQTIHQWPATLVQPVGSPLSLECTVEGTSNPNLYWYRQAAGRGLQLLFYSVGIGQISSEVPQNLSASRPQDRQFILSSKKLLLSDSGFYLCAWRRRTSSYEQYFGPGTRLTVT.

The V and J genes are TRBV6-6 and TRBJ2-7; 8 bases map to TRBD2. Germline trimming cut 4 bases from V and 3 bases from J; bases unmatched to any gene: 11. Per germline, CDR1 MNHNY and CDR2 SVGAGI (reference sequence). The CDR3 has 16 amino acids. This CDR3 is CASSFHGGGDLYEQYF. The CDR3 DNA reads TGTGCCAGCAGTTTCCACGGGGGGGGAGACCTCTACGAGCAGTACTTC.

The chain combines TRBV2 with TRBJ2-4, with a possible D match to TRBD1 (6 bases). The CDR3 contains 13 residues. The germline CDR1 and CDR2 sequences are SNHLY and FYNNEI. V dropped 6 bases and J dropped 4 bases, with 10 bases sitting between them. Here the CDR3 DNA reads TGTGCCAGCAGGGACAGTTCAAAAAACATTCAGTACTTC. Its translation is CASRDSSKNIQYF.

The CDR3: CAWSRGNNPYGYTF. CDR3 sequence (DNA): TGTGCCTGGAGTAGGGGGAACAATCCATATGGCTACACCTTC. The V and J genes are TRBV30 and TRBJ1-2, with a weak D call TRBD1 (6 bases). V was trimmed by 2 bases and J by 5 bases, leaving 15 bases between them. Germline V gives CDR1 GTSNPN, CDR2 SVGIG (reference sequence). This CDR3 contains 14 residues.

The chain links TRBV14 to TRBJ2-1; no clear D gene. Trimming removed 0 bases at V and 3 bases at J, with 12 bases between. CDR3 length: 16 amino acids. Looked up from germline, CDR1 is SGHDN and CDR2 is FVKESK. CDR3 sequence: CASSQDYSSYYNEQFF. CDR3 bases: TGTGCCAGCAGCCAAGATTATAGCTCTTACTACAATGAGCAGTTCTTC.

This rearrangement joins TRBV7-2 to TRBJ2-3, with D perhaps matching TRBD2 (6 bases). This CDR3 spans 15 amino acids. CDR1 and CDR2 from the germline V gene are SGHTA and FQGNSA. V lost 5 bases to trimming and J lost 5 bases, with 17 bases between them. The CDR3 DNA follows: TGTGCCAGCAGCATCCGGGACCCCGGGGGAGATACGCAGTATTTT. The encoded protein is CASSIRDPGGDTQYF.

The V gene is TRBV6-6, the J gene TRBJ2-7; 8 bases match TRBD1. Per the germline V gene, CDR1 is MNHNY and CDR2 is SVGAGI (reference sequence). V lost 2 bases to trimming and J lost 1 base; unmatched junction nucleotides: 4. This CDR3 contains 15 residues. The CDR3 DNA follows: TGTGCCAGCAGTTACCTCCGGGACAGGTCCTACGAGCAGTACTTC. The encoded protein is CASSYLRDRSYEQYF.